The entry below describes one T cell receptor (beta chain). Its recognized antigen is unknown. The junction and the germline gene differ at one end; a read error may be behind it. Library method: the immunoSEQ multiplex PCR assay. A mixture of 60 forward primers for TCR Vbeta segments and 13 reverse primers for TCR Jbeta segments was used in the multiplex PCR. The CDR3 region of rearranged TCR beta genes was amplified from genomic DNA by a multiplex PCR assay. On the Illumina HiSeq System, the amplified TCR beta libraries were sequenced as 87-base-pair reads. On the authors' methods: A later analysis counted some 80 million unique TCR beta chains across the 640 or so repertoires, and some 11 million of these chains were shared by at least two donors. A nearest-neighbor algorithm error-corrected the raw reads and collapsed the reads into unique sequences, merging closely related sequences to remove PCR and sequencing errors. Alignment of CDR3 sequences to IMGT reference sequences was used to assign V, D and J gene segments. For a sequence to be retained, at least a six-nucleotide match to both a V gene segment and a J gene segment was required. A rearrangement counted as productive if the CDR3 had no stop codons and remained in frame with V and J, and every other rearrangement counted as non-productive. Following IMGT convention, CDR3 was defined as the stretch from the second conserved V-encoded cysteine up to the conserved J-encoded phenylalanine. The earlier analysis of about 610 of the donors excluded sequences that lacked an unambiguous match to a single V gene segment. An earlier analysis of 450 to 650 of the donors called V segments functional above 56.7% productive rearrangements and segregating when the between-donor standard deviation exceeded 5%. A statistical classification framework was built for diagnosing cytomegalovirus status from the catalog of TCR beta chain sequences. A later analysis assigned V and J genes by comparing TCR nucleotide sequences with IMGT/GENE-DB human TR gene sequences. In a later analysis, CDR3 sequences and most-parsimonious VDJ recombination scenarios were assigned using the TCRdist pipeline. In a later analysis, each TCR beta chain was defined by its CDR3 amino acid sequence together with its V-gene family, and reads lacking a unique V-gene family were excluded. As a way to deal with suspected cross-contamination and a sequencing artifact, a later analysis dropped 500 to 700 nucleotide sequences that were highly shared and had low generation probability. In a later analysis, a clonal expansion index for each public chain was calculated from normalized within-repertoire ranks of inferred template counts. Generation probabilities in a later analysis came from a VDJ recombination model fitted to out-of-frame rearrangements, and those results were checked against IGoR. In a later analysis, TCR-TCR, TCR-HLA and TCR-CMV co-occurrence was scored with hypergeometric tests, and a repertoire-size bias correction was applied to TCR pairs. A later analysis estimated false discovery rates by permuting HLA or CMV assignments 20 times. In a later analysis, co-occurring TCRs were grouped with DBSCAN, and TCRdist sequence similarity was added when clustering was performed within HLA-allele-positive subsets. For co-occurrence clustering, repertoires with fewer than 30,000 or more than 120,000 public chains were excluded, along with five repertoires with anomalous nucleotide sharing. Held by TCRdb, this immuneACCESS table contains in-frame sequences only and omits some clones. Under half of the omission traces to an unresolved V gene where checked; the cause of the rest is unknown. Clone size and V and J calls were adopted from that table, with D and trimming inferred from the DNA. For this sample there are around 210,000 clones; about 85% appear just once. Clones ranked in the top ten supply 0.24% of the sample.

The cohort was made up of under 800 healthy bone marrow donors. Cohort members were all nominally healthy when sampled, although unrecorded immune exposures were likely present. The donor was CMV seronegative and was included in the group of 352 seronegative cohort members. A peripheral blood sample was collected from each donor, and TCR beta sequencing was performed on peripheral blood mononuclear cells. The Qiagen DNeasy Blood Extraction Kit was used to extract genomic DNA from the blood cell samples. This specimen belongs to a study of cytomegalovirus exposure and HLA in healthy donors (dated by TCRdb to about 2017). Regarding the study in general: In an earlier analysis of roughly 590 of the donors, about 260 Gb of sequence data and approximately 100 million unique TCR beta sequences from 150 million to 200 million T cells were reported. An early release covering more than 500 HLA-typed donors comprised about 290 gigabases of sequencing data and some 79 million unique TCR sequences. Of the 398 genotyped donors, approximately 83% fell in the genetic ancestry cluster associated with self-reported Caucasian donors. The study aimed to test whether signatures of past pathogen exposure could be identified by cataloging public T cell receptors. Using immunosequencing, the study profiled T cell repertoires from around 670 subjects and related those repertoires to cytomegalovirus serostatus. Besides the first cohort of approximately 670 subjects, a separate validation cohort made up of over 95 different subjects was used. The study combined high-throughput TCR immunosequencing, statistical association of individual TCRs with disease status, and machine learning to predict cytomegalovirus infection status. A later analysis re-examined previously published TCR beta repertoires from 600 to 700 donors and added high-resolution HLA genotyping to investigate patterns of TCR occurrence. Rather than using new phenotypic data, the later analysis identified candidate immune exposures from TCR beta sequences and from how often those sequences occurred across donors. An earlier analysis of around 580 of the donors used high-throughput TCR beta sequencing to judge whether each TCR beta V gene segment behaved as functional or pseudogenic. Donor age, sex, ethnicity and CMV serostatus were compiled alongside the repertoire data. A later genetic analysis used genome-wide SNP genotypes for about 65% of the 666 donors, treating that subset as a discovery cohort. Every repertoire in the discovery cohort had been generated on one and the same sequencing platform. HLA typing covered class I and class II loci at four-digit resolution. Typing coverage varied by locus: roughly 620-640 donors for A, B, C, DRB1 and DQB1; approximately 520 for DQA1; about 570 for DPA1; some 470 for DPB1. Several DR-DQ haplotypes were handled as single units for association and clustering because linkage in the cohort was strong. Among 398 genotyped donors of the cohort, an average of approximately 240,000 unique TCR beta nucleotide sequences was sequenced per donor, of which about 20% were non-productive. Summary of the overall study and its limitations: The study gave a list of about 150 TCR beta chains associated with cytomegalovirus. The authors suggested that the approach could potentially be extended to other disease states and immunological phenotypes. Most TCR sequences were observed very rarely across donors, whereas some public TCRs were present in many individuals. In a later analysis, TCR association rates were found to vary across HLA loci, with the most associated TCRs seen for DRB1 alleles and the fewest for HLA-C alleles. According to a later analysis, most CMV-associated TCR beta chains appeared to be HLA-restricted, and the HLA associations seemed to be driven largely by CMV exposure. Because counts were too low, approximately 15 rarely observed V segments, including chromosome 9 orphons, were excluded from the earlier analysis of 500 to 700 of the donors. Some IMGT-functional V segments, including TRBV6-2 and TRBV6-3, could not be distinguished by the 87-base-pair reads and were therefore excluded. A group of highly shared sequence variants was considered likely to be a technical artifact of the sequencing pipeline. Cytomegalovirus status was reported to be diagnosed by the classifier with high specificity and sensitivity in both the original and validation cohorts. In an earlier analysis of 587 of the donors, most TCR beta V segments appeared in productive rearrangements about 87% or about 30% of the time, broadly matching IMGT annotations. A later analysis reported that several top co-occurrence clusters appeared linked to parvovirus B19, influenza, CMV and Epstein-Barr virus. Assigning TCR associations to individual alleles was difficult when HLA alleles, especially DR and DQ, strongly co-occurred. A later analysis found that HLA-associated TCR beta chains were more clonally expanded and had lower generation probabilities than equally common non-associated chains. HLA typing was unavailable for some donors at each locus, so association tests used only the typed subset. A few of the identified cytomegalovirus-associated TCR beta chains were confirmed in vitro to be specific for cytomegalovirus antigens. A further reported finding was that TCR beta sequences accurately predicted the HLA-A and HLA-B alleles for most subjects in the first cohort. V-gene and J-gene trimming of TCR beta chains was associated with a missense DCLRE1C variant in a later genetic analysis, and the association was replicated in an independent cohort. Compared with the roughly 710-donor mean, donors in an Asian-associated ancestry cluster had fewer N-insertions in productive TCRs, according to a later genetic analysis. CMV serostatus was the only immune exposure information available for the cohort. The cohort was sequenced for TCR beta chains only, and without alpha or paired-chain data the features that could be detected were limited. Presence/absence analyses assumed roughly uniform sequencing depth across donors, an assumption that may not hold. At a false discovery rate of 0.05, a later analysis linked approximately 18,000 TCR beta sequences to specific HLA alleles. Linkage disequilibrium might explain the correlated functional status among segregating V segments, but an unknown experimental factor could not be ruled out.

From a lookup of the germline V gene, CDR1 and CDR2 are SGHRS and YFSETQ. The CDR3, cysteine through phenylalanine, is 14 amino acids long. Only the CDR3 DNA stays, 42 bases, in frame from base 1. This receptor was identified in a girl aged 2 to 10 in good health and CMV-seronegative. This sequence uses TRBV5-1 and TRBJ2-1, and 8 junctional nucleotides match TRBD2. The material sequenced was PBMCs. The base sequence is TGCGCCAGCAGCATTAGCGGGACCTACAATGAGCGGTTCTTC. The resulting protein is CASSISGTYNERFF.